The present T cell receptor beta chain was sequenced within a study of beta chain features in type 1 diabetes. Study-level information: The study found patients and healthy donors alike in age, gender and cell yields.

Every isolated RNA sample was fully reverse transcribed, so sequencing captured expressed TCRB transcripts. The data were produced by immunoSEQ multiplex PCR, yet TCRdb's version contains in-frame clones alone and is incomplete. Of about 290,000 clones listed, under 8.5% are singletons. Study-wide results and caveats: Small HLA sub-analyses could not settle whether HLA shapes TCRB rearrangement. Fewer junction insertions and more nucleotide deletions appeared in type 1 diabetes patients.

This clone has just a few counts. Its antigen is still unknown. Trimming took 4 bases from V and 11 from J, leaving 17 bases between them. Per the germline V gene, CDR1 is SQVTM and CDR2 is ANQGSEA. CDR3 length: 12 amino acids. This clonotype originated in a woman aged 18-35 years in good health. Sequenced: central memory CD4+ T cells from blood. The genes are TRBV29-1 and TRBJ2-5; D tentatively reads TRBD1 or TRBD2 (7 bases each). The CDR3 region is CSVGEGANGQYF. CDR3 coding DNA: TGCAGCGTTGGGGAGGGGGCGAATGGACAGTACTTC.